Sequencing of this TCR beta chain was carried out in a study of cytomegalovirus exposure and HLA in healthy donors. Overall study: There were fewer than 500 genotyped donors. Of these, 75% to 85% fell in the genetic ancestry cluster associated with self-reported Caucasian donors. Study-wide results and limits: The study had only CMV serostatus as immune exposure information.

Trimming cost V 5 bases and J 4 bases, with 15 bases left between them. This CDR3 is built from 14 residues. CDR1 and CDR2 from the germline V gene are SGHAT and FQDESV (reference sequence). This PCR relied on a set of 60 Vbeta primers and 13 Jbeta primers. Profiled with immunoSEQ multiplex PCR; TCRdb holds only in-frame clones, not every one. Of approximately 150,000 clones listed, about four fifths are singletons. In the case of this clone: Its antigen is undetermined.

The sequence derives from a woman aged 40 to 50 in good health and CMV-seropositive. The chain has TRBV11-1 and TRBJ2-7; TRBD1 might be the D (6 bases). The sequenced sample was PBMCs. CDR3 sequence (DNA): TGTGCCAGCAGCGCCCCGGGACAAGAATACGAGCAGTACTTC. Translation gives CASSAPGQEYEQYF.